There are a few counts of the clone carrying this T cell receptor beta chain. The source of the sample is a study of T-cell memory formation after mild COVID-19. The V end lost 1 base, the J end lost 9 bases, and 12 bases lay between the germline ends. CDR1 is LGHNA and CDR2 is YSLEER in the germline V gene. The CDR3 has 13 residues. TCRdb ran MiXCR on the 5' RACE reads and lists one entry per CDR3 protein. The table shows just under 350,000 distinct CDR3 sequences, with 10% to 15% occurring only once. The rearrangement links TRBV4-3 to TRBJ1-1; D not resolved. This TCR came from a man aged 18-30 years who had mild COVID-19 (a few samples of this study predate the infection). Cell type and time point are not known. Input material: PBMCs or a T cell subset sorted from them (not recorded which). The CDR3 DNA follows: TGCGCCAGCAGCCAAGGGCAACTATTCAAAGCTTTCTTT. Encoded protein: CASSQGQLFKAFF.